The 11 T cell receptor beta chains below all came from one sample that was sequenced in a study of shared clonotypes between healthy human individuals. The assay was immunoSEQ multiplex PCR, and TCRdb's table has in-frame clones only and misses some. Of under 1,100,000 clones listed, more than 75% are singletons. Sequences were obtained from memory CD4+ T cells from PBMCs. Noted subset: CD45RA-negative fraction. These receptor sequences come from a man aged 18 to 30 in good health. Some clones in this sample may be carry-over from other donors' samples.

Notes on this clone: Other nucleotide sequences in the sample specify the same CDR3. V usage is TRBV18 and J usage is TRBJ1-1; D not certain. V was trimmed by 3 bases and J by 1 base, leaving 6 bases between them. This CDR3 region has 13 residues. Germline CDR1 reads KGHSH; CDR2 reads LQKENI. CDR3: CASSPGQNTEAFF. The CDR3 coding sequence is TGTGCCAGCTCACCCGGGCAGAACACTGAAGCTTTCTTT.

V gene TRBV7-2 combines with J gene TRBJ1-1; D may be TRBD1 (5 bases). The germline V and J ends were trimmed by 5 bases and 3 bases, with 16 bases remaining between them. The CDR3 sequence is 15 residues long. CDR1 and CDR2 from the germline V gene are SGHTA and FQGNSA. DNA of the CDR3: TGTGCCAGCAGCCCCTACGGGGGGGTTTACACTGAAGCTTTCTTT. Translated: CASSPYGGVYTEAFF.

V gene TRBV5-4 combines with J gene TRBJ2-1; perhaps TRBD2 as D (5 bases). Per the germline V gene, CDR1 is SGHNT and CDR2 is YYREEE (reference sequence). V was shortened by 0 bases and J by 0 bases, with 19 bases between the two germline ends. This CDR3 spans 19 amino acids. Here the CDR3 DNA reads TGTGCCAGCAGCTTGGTTGAGCGACCAGCGGCCAACTCCTACAATGAGCAGTTCTTC. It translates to CASSLVERPAANSYNEQFF.

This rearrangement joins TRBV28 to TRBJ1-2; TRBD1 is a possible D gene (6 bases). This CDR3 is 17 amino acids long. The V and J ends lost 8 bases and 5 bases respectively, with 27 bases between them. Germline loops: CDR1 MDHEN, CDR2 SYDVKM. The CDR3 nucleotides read TGTGCCAGCTCCCGAGGGGGTGTAGGAGGGCATTTGTATGGCTACACCTTC. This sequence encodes CASSRGGVGGHLYGYTF.

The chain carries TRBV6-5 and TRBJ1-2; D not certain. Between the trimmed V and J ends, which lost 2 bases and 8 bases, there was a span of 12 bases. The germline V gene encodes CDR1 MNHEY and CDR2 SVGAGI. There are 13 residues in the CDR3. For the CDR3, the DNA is TGTGCCAGCAGTTACCTGGTGGCAGGAGGCTACACCTTC. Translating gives CASSYLVAGGYTF.

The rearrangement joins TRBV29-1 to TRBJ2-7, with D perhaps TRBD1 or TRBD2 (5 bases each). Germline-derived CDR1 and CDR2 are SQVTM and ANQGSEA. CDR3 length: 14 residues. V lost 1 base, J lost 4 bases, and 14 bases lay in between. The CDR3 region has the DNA TGCAGCGTTGAAGTAGGGACCCAGATTTACGAGCAGTACTTC. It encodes CSVEVGTQIYEQYF.

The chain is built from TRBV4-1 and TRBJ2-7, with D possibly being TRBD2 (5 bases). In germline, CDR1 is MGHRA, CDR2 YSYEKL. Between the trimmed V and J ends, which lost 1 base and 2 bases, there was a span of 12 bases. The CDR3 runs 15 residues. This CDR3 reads CASSQVYSVAYEQYF. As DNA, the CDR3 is TGCGCCAGCAGCCAAGTTTATAGCGTCGCCTACGAGCAGTACTTC.

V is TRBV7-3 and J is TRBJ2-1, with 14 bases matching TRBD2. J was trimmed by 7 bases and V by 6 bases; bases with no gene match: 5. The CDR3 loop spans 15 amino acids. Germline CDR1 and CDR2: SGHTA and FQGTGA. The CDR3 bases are TGTGCCAGCAGTATCGGGACTAGCGGGAGAAATGAGCAGTTCTTC. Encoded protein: CASSIGTSGRNEQFF.

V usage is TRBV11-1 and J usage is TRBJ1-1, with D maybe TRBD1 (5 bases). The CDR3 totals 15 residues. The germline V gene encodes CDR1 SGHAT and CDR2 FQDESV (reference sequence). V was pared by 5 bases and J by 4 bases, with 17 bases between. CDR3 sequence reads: CASSPQGRRGTEAFF. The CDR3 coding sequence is TGTGCCAGCAGCCCCCAGGGAAGGAGGGGCACTGAAGCTTTCTTT.

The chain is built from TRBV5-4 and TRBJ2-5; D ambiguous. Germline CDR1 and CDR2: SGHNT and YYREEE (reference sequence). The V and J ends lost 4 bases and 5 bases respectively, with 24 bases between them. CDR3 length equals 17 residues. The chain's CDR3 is CASSPAQSALGGETQYF. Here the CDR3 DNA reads TGTGCCAGCAGCCCGGCCCAGTCGGCCCTAGGTGGGGAGACCCAGTACTTC.

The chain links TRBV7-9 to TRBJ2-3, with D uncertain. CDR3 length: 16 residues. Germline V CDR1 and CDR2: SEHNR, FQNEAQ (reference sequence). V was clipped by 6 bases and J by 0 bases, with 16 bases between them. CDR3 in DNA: TGTGCCAGCAGATTGCTGGGGTACCCTAGCACAGATACGCAGTATTTT. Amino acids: CASRLLGYPSTDTQYF.